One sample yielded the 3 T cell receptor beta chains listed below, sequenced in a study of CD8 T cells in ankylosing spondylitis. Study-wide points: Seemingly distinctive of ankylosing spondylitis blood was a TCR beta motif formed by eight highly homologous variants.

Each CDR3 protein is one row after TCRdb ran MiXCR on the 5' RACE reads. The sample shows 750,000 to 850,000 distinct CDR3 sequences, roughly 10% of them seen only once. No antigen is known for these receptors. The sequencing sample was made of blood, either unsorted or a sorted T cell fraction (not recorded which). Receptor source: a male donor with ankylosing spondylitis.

DNA of the CDR3: TGCGCCAGCAGCTTTGACCCAGGGAGAGAGACCCAGTACTTC. Residues: CASSFDPGRETQYF. The chain couples TRBV5-1 to TRBJ2-5; D could derive from TRBD1 or TRBD2 (5 bases each). CDR1 and CDR2 from the germline V gene are SGHRS and YFSETQ. Trimming took off 2 bases at V and 4 bases at J, with 12 bases between the two ends. The CDR3 is 14 residues long.

DNA for the CDR3: TGTGCCTGGAGGCCAGCACACCTCAGGGGGCAGTACTTC. Its translation: CAWRPAHLRGQYF. The V gene is TRBV30, the J gene TRBJ2-7; a weak D match, TRBD1 (6 bases). V lost 3 bases, J lost 9 bases, and 18 bases lay in between. This CDR3 region has 13 residues. CDR1 is GTSNPN, CDR2 SVGIG, per germline (reference sequence).

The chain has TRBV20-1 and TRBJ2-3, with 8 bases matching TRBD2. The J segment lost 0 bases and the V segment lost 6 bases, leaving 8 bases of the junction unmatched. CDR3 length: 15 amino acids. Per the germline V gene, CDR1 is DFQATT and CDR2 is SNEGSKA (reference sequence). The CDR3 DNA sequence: TGCAGTGCCTCGGGGGGGTCAGGTAGCACAGATACGCAGTATTTT. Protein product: CSASGGSGSTDTQYF.